This passage covers 8 T cell receptor beta chains from one sample sequenced in a study of cytomegalovirus exposure and HLA in healthy donors. Here immunoSEQ multiplex PCR was the method, and the copy in TCRdb shows in-frame clones only, minus some. The sample lists 150,000 to 200,000 clones, 84% occurring once. The source material was PBMCs. Source of these receptors: a man between 18 and 29 years old in good health and CMV-seropositive.

The chain uses TRBV6-5 and TRBJ2-1; TRBD1 might be the D (5 bases). Per germline, CDR1 MNHEY and CDR2 SVGAGI. Trimming took 4 bases from V and 8 from J, leaving 18 bases between them. The CDR3 spans 15 residues. The CDR3 region is CASSSPHGASDEQFF. The CDR3 DNA follows: TGTGCCAGCAGTTCGCCCCATGGGGCCTCGGATGAGCAGTTCTTC.

In regard to this clone: A read error may explain this, as a much larger clone is one base away. The rearrangement uses TRBV4-3 and TRBJ2-1; D is perhaps TRBD2 (6 bases). The germline V gene encodes CDR1 LGHNA and CDR2 YSLEER. This CDR3 comprises 15 residues. Trimming stripped 0 bases from V and 0 bases from J, with 6 bases between. CDR3 loop: CASSQEGGSYNEQFF. CDR3 DNA sequence: TGCGCCAGCAGCCAAGAGGGGGGCTCCTACAATGAGCAGTTCTTC.

V gene TRBV7-2 combines with J gene TRBJ2-7; a possible D gene is TRBD1 (6 bases). The V and J ends lost 5 bases and 2 bases respectively, with 19 bases between them. There are 16 residues in the CDR3. CDR1 is SGHTA, CDR2 FQGNSA, per germline. CDR3 DNA sequence: TGTGCCAGCAGCCTCGTAGGGGGTTCGGGCGCCTACGAGCAGTACTTC. Amino acids: CASSLVGGSGAYEQYF.

This rearrangement joins TRBV9 to TRBJ2-3, with D perhaps TRBD2 (5 bases). Looked up from germline, CDR1 is SGDLS and CDR2 is YYNGEE. The CDR3 has 13 residues. The germline V and J ends were trimmed by 0 bases and 6 bases, with 8 bases remaining between them. The CDR3 DNA is TGTGCCAGCAGCGTAGTGACGGGGGATACGCAGTATTTT. Amino acids: CASSVVTGDTQYF.

The chain links TRBV27 to TRBJ2-2, with 12 bases fitting TRBD1. V was clipped by 2 bases and J by 2 bases; unmatched bases: 6. The CDR3 has 18 residues. CDR1 and CDR2 from the germline V gene are MNHEY and SMNVEV (reference sequence). The CDR3 sequence: CASSLRGQGARNTGELFF. DNA of the CDR3: TGTGCCAGCAGTTTACGGGGACAGGGGGCTAGAAACACCGGGGAGCTGTTTTTT.

V and J are TRBV4-3 and TRBJ2-1; 12 bases line up with TRBD2. The germline gives CDR1 LGHNA, CDR2 YSLEER. This CDR3 has 15 residues. V trimming: 5 bases; J trimming: 13 bases; junction bases outside the gene matches: 12. In nucleotides, the CDR3 is TGCGCCAGCAGCTTACTAGCGGGAGGACCCATTGGACAGTTCTTC. It translates to CASSLLAGGPIGQFF.

Concerning this clone: Additional DNA sequences in this sample encode the identical CDR3. The chain recombines TRBV11-3 with TRBJ2-1; maybe TRBD1 (5 bases). The CDR3 contains 13 residues. Deletions cut 5 bases from V and 5 bases from J, with 10 bases between. CDR1 is SGHNT, CDR2 YENEEA, per germline. This CDR3 reads CASSLDRNNEQFF. The DNA for the CDR3 is TGTGCCAGCAGCCTCGACAGAAACAATGAGCAGTTCTTC.

V and J are TRBV5-5 and TRBJ2-7; 11 bases fit TRBD2. Unmatched junction bases numbered 13, after V lost 4 bases and J lost 1 base. This CDR3 spans 18 amino acids. Germline CDR1 SGHKS, CDR2 YYEKEE (reference sequence). CDR3 DNA sequence: TGTGCCAGCAGCACGACTACCCCCACTAGCGGGAGTTCCTACGAGCAGTACTTC. Translating gives CASSTTTPTSGSSYEQYF.